The clone carrying this T cell receptor (beta chain) showed up many times. Its matching antigen is unknown. This specimen comes from a study of spatial heterogeneity in lung cancer. Study-wide results and limits: Tracking of tumor mutation counts was seen in expanded intratumoral alpha and beta TCR counts.

Using its own MiXCR run on the 5' RACE reads, TCRdb lists one record per CDR3 protein. Found here are 7,000 to 8,500 distinct CDR3 sequences, around 3.4% of them singletons; the top ten hold around a sixth. The time point here: sample taken at primary tumor resection. A total of approximately 69 untreated early-stage non-small cell lung cancer patients served as donors. Germline V gene lookup returns CDR1 SQVTM and CDR2 ANQGSEA. The CDR3 has 13 residues. V lost 1 base and J 4 bases, leaving 7 bases between the germline ends. The sequencing here drew on lung tumor tissue, taken at surgery. The TCR originated in a male donor with early-stage non-small cell lung cancer. The J gene is TRBJ2-2, the V gene TRBV29-1; D is ambiguous. The CDR3 here is CSVEVSGTGELFF. CDR3 in DNA: TGCAGCGTTGAAGTGAGTGGCACCGGGGAGCTGTTTTTT.